This TCR beta chain stems from a study of technical replicates of blood from a handful of donors. Germline loops: CDR1 GTSNPN, CDR2 SVGIG (reference sequence). Trimming cost V 8 bases and J 5 bases, with 21 bases left between them. This CDR3 has 14 amino acids. Libraries were prepared by immunoSEQ multiplex PCR; TCRdb keeps only in-frame clonotypes and omits some of them. The sample lists approximately 81,000 clones; over 75% were seen once. The source is a human donor in good health. Some clones in this sample may be carry-over from other donors' samples. The sample was PBMCs. The chain uses TRBV30 and TRBJ2-5; D unclear. This CDR3 is CAGNPPSRVETQYF. DNA for the CDR3: TGTGCCGGGAACCCACCCTCTCGAGTCGAGACCCAGTACTTC.